This T cell receptor (beta chain) comes out of a study of blood T cell repertoires in COVID-19. Study in general: The samples span acute and convalescent COVID-19 from the United States, Italy and Spain. The cDNA or gDNA used as material had been derived from T cells, B-cell-depleted T cells, or PBMCs.

This clone was detected once. Original analysis: Estimation of nucleated cell counts relied on the amplification of reference gene primers. Here immunoSEQ multiplex PCR was the method, and the copy in TCRdb shows in-frame clones only, minus some. V and J calls and clone size are given by that table; D and trimming were obtained from the DNA. The repertoire holds about 110,000 clones, with 88% as singletons. Trimming stripped 0 bases from V and 13 bases from J, with 10 bases between. The CDR3 sequence is 12 residues long. Germline loops: CDR1 MNHNY, CDR2 SVGAGI (reference sequence). This clonotype was obtained from a woman aged 45-65 years with active or convalescent COVID-19. Material: peripheral blood. The genes are TRBV6-6 and TRBJ2-1; D might be TRBD2 (5 bases). This CDR3 is CASSYSGSEQFF. The CDR3 DNA reads as TGTGCCAGCAGTTACTCTGGGAGTGAACAGTTCTTC.